The sequence of this T cell receptor beta chain was determined in a study of cytomegalovirus exposure and HLA in healthy donors listed by TCRdb under 2017. Looking at the study overall: According to an earlier analysis of a few hundred of the donors, roughly 180 million T cells yielded 117 million unique TCR beta sequences and 250 to 350 Gb of sequence data. Around 320 gigabases of sequencing data and tens of millions of unique TCR sequences were included in an early release covering 500 to 750 HLA-typed donors. The genetic ancestry cluster associated with self-reported Caucasian donors included about 81% of the roughly 410 genotyped donors. The aim of the study was to test whether cataloging public T cell receptors could identify signatures of past pathogen exposure. Using immunosequencing, the study profiled T cell repertoires from approximately 700 subjects and related those repertoires to cytomegalovirus serostatus. Along with the roughly 670-subject first cohort, a separate validation cohort of over a hundred different subjects was used. To predict cytomegalovirus infection status, the study brought together high-throughput TCR immunosequencing, statistical association of individual TCRs with disease status, and machine learning. In a later analysis, previously published TCR beta repertoires from 666 donors were re-analyzed and high-resolution HLA genotyping was added so that TCR occurrence patterns could be studied. Rather than using new phenotypic data, the later analysis identified candidate immune exposures from TCR beta sequences and from how often those sequences occurred across donors. To decide whether each TCR beta V gene segment behaved as functional or pseudogenic, an earlier analysis of approximately 590 of the donors relied on high-throughput TCR beta sequencing. Alongside the repertoire data, information on donor age, sex, ethnicity and CMV serostatus was compiled. Genome-wide SNP genotypes for about 55% of the roughly 670 donors were used in a later genetic analysis, which treated that subset as a discovery cohort. All discovery cohort repertoires had been generated on a single sequencing platform. Both class I and class II loci were covered by HLA typing, at four-digit resolution. The number of typed donors differed by locus: about 620-640 for A, B, C, DRB1 and DQB1; 500 to 550 for DQA1; approximately 600 for DPA1; and roughly 450 for DPB1. Five DR-DQ haplotypes were treated as single units for association and clustering because of strong linkage in the cohort. Among some 400 genotyped donors of the cohort, an average of about 220,000 unique TCR beta nucleotide sequences was sequenced per donor, of which about 18% were non-productive.

The cohort consisted of approximately 670 healthy bone marrow donors. At the time of sampling, every cohort member was nominally healthy, though immune exposures that went unrecorded were likely present. The donor was CMV seropositive and was included in the group of approximately 310 seropositive cohort members. A peripheral blood sample was provided by each donor, and peripheral blood mononuclear cells were used for TCR beta sequencing. Genomic DNA was extracted from the blood cell samples with the Qiagen DNeasy Blood Extraction Kit. What the research found in general, with its limitations: For the cohort, immune exposure information was limited to CMV serostatus. An earlier analysis of approximately 530 of the donors showed that most TCR beta V segments appeared in productive rearrangements either about 87% or about 30% of the time, which broadly matched IMGT annotations. The classifier was reported to diagnose cytomegalovirus status with high specificity and sensitivity in both the original and validation cohorts. Presence/absence analyses assumed roughly uniform sequencing depth across donors, an assumption that may not hold. When HLA alleles, especially DR and DQ, strongly co-occurred, attributing TCR associations to individual alleles was difficult. According to the authors, the approach could potentially be generalized to other disease states and immunological phenotypes. Some IMGT-functional V segments, including TRBV6-2 and TRBV6-3, could not be told apart with the 87-base-pair reads, so those segments were excluded. Because counts were too low, about 18 rarely observed V segments, including chromosome 9 orphons, were excluded from the earlier analysis of around 640 of the donors. In a later analysis, several top co-occurrence clusters were reported to appear linked to parvovirus B19, influenza, CMV and Epstein-Barr virus. In a later analysis, most CMV-associated TCR beta chains were found to appear HLA-restricted, with HLA associations seemingly driven largely by CMV exposure. The study listed 150 to 200 TCR beta chains as associated with cytomegalovirus. A cluster of highly shared sequence variants was judged likely to be a technical artifact of the sequencing pipeline. In a later genetic analysis, a missense DCLRE1C variant was associated with V-gene and J-gene trimming of TCR beta chains, and the association was replicated in an independent cohort. Because HLA typing was unavailable for some donors at each locus, only the typed subset was used in association tests. In a later analysis, the rate of TCR association differed among HLA loci, with DRB1 alleles having the most associated TCRs and HLA-C alleles having the fewest. A later genetic analysis reported fewer N-insertions in productive TCRs among donors in an Asian-associated ancestry cluster than the roughly 690-donor mean. Most TCR sequences were seen in very few donors, while some public TCRs were found in many individuals. In a later analysis, HLA-associated TCR beta chains showed more clonal expansion and lower generation probabilities than non-associated chains that were equally common. Correlated functional status among segregating V segments might reflect linkage disequilibrium, but an unknown experimental factor could not be ruled out. Specific HLA alleles were associated with more than 15,000 TCR beta sequences at a false discovery rate of 0.05 in a later analysis. Only TCR beta chains were sequenced in this cohort, and the absence of alpha or paired-chain data limited detectable features. A further reported finding was that TCR beta sequences accurately predicted the HLA-A and HLA-B alleles for most subjects in the first cohort. Three of the identified cytomegalovirus-associated TCR beta chains were confirmed in vitro to be specific for cytomegalovirus antigens.

A note on this clone: Its antigen specificity is not known. Base qualities are not recorded, but no much larger clone differs from it by a single base.

Measured from the cysteine to the phenylalanine, the CDR3 is 16 residues long. This entry keeps only the CDR3 DNA: 48 bases, framed from base 1. Compared with germline, V lacks 3 bases and J lacks 1 base; bases without a gene match: 6. In the germline V gene (reference sequence), CDR1 corresponds to SGHNT and CDR2 to YYREEE. The library was generated by the immunoSEQ multiplex PCR assay. A mixture of 60 forward primers for TCR Vbeta segments and 13 reverse primers for TCR Jbeta segments was used in the multiplex PCR. The CDR3 region of rearranged TCR beta genes was amplified from genomic DNA with a multiplex PCR assay. Amplified TCR beta libraries were sequenced as 87-base-pair reads on the Illumina HiSeq System. Concerning the study's data processing: In a later analysis, some 80 million unique TCR beta chains were counted across the roughly 610 repertoires, and about 10 million of these chains were shared by at least two donors. Raw reads were error-corrected and collapsed into unique sequences with a nearest-neighbor algorithm that merged closely related sequences to remove PCR and sequencing errors. To assign V, D and J gene segments, CDR3 sequences were aligned to IMGT reference sequences. Each retained sequence needed at least a six-nucleotide match to both a V gene segment and a J gene segment. Rearrangements were called productive when the CDR3 lacked stop codons and stayed in frame with V and J; all others were non-productive. Following IMGT convention, CDR3 was defined as the stretch from the second conserved V-encoded cysteine up to the conserved J-encoded phenylalanine. The earlier analysis of about 530 of the donors excluded any sequence lacking an unambiguous match to a single V gene segment. In an earlier analysis of roughly 600 of the donors, a V segment was called functional when productive rearrangements were above 56.7%, and segregating when the standard deviation between donors exceeded 5%. A statistical classification framework was built for diagnosing cytomegalovirus status from the catalog of TCR beta chain sequences. A later analysis assigned V and J genes by comparing TCR nucleotide sequences with IMGT/GENE-DB human TR gene sequences. Using the TCRdist pipeline, a later analysis assigned CDR3 sequences along with most-parsimonious VDJ recombination scenarios. In a later analysis, each TCR beta chain was defined by its CDR3 amino acid sequence together with its V-gene family, and reads without a unique V-gene family were excluded. A later analysis removed several hundred highly shared, low-generation-probability nucleotide sequences to deal with suspected cross-contamination and a sequencing artifact. For each public chain, a later analysis derived a clonal expansion index from normalized ranks of inferred template counts within each repertoire. Generation probabilities in a later analysis came from a VDJ recombination model fitted to out-of-frame rearrangements, and those results were checked against IGoR. In a later analysis, TCR-TCR, TCR-HLA and TCR-CMV co-occurrence was scored with hypergeometric tests, and a repertoire-size bias correction was applied to TCR pairs. To estimate false discovery rates, a later analysis permuted the HLA or CMV assignments 20 times. In a later analysis, co-occurring TCRs were grouped using DBSCAN, and TCRdist sequence similarity was added for clustering within HLA-allele-positive subsets. Co-occurrence clustering excluded repertoires with fewer than 30,000 or more than 120,000 public chains, plus five with anomalous nucleotide sharing. Held by TCRdb, this immuneACCESS table contains in-frame sequences only and omits some clones. Under half of the omission traces to an unresolved V gene where checked; the cause of the rest is unknown. Clone size and the V and J calls come from that table; the DNA yielded D and trimming. This sample gives approximately 120,000 clones in total; more than 75% of them show up just once. The ten top clones hold around 9.9% of the sample.

This chain is built from TRBV5-4 and TRBJ2-3; 9 bases in the junction line up with TRBD2. The sequenced material came from PBMCs. The TCR sequence derives from a man aged 30-40 years in good health and CMV-seropositive. CDR3 sequence: CASSWKREDRTDTQYF. The bases read TGTGCCAGCAGCTGGAAGCGGGAGGATCGCACAGATACGCAGTATTTT.